Listed below are T cell receptor beta chains from one sample, sequenced in a study of cytomegalovirus exposure and HLA in healthy donors. Sequencing was performed with immunoSEQ multiplex PCR; in TCRdb, only in-frame clones are kept and a portion is missing. The data contain hundreds of thousands of clones, around 83% of them singletons. Sequenced: PBMCs. The origin of the receptors is a girl aged 10 to 17 in good health and CMV-seronegative. The CDR3 runs from the conserved cysteine through the conserved F or W. The size field is filled for only some rows; it gives once, few, many or a size class.

CASSQVQARSSYEQYF	16	once	TRBV14	TRBJ2-7
CASSVRQGGETQYF	14	-	TRBV9	TRBJ2-5
CAWSVQGGANIQYF	14	-	TRBV30	TRBJ2-4
CASSPLEAFF	10	-	TRBV6-6	TRBJ1-1
CASSERGIAADPHNEQFF	18	-	TRBV2	TRBJ2-1
CASSLGADSNNQETQYF	17	-	TRBV5-4	TRBJ2-5
CASNRRDRGTYEQYF	15	-	TRBV6-1	TRBJ2-7
CASSSRPSSSYNEQFF	16	-	TRBV7-9	TRBJ2-1
CAWSVPGYQETQYF	14	-	TRBV30	TRBJ2-5
CASSLQASSYNSPLHF	16	-	TRBV5-1	TRBJ1-6
CASSEETGWENTEAFF	16	-	TRBV6-1	TRBJ1-1
CASSSGTSGLVKAGELFF	18	-	TRBV12-1	TRBJ2-2
CASTLTESTEAFF	13	-	TRBV19	TRBJ1-1
CASRPTGGVLAHEQYF	16	-	TRBV19	TRBJ2-7
CASGPDSGNTIYF	13	few	TRBV12-5	TRBJ1-3
CASSFTGVATNEKLFF	16	-	TRBV28	TRBJ1-4
CAWSSGQGNTGELFF	15	-	TRBV30	TRBJ2-2
CASSRTTRGETQYF	14	-	TRBV28	TRBJ2-5
CASSLRDRGGQETQYF	16	-	TRBV28	TRBJ2-5
CASRPGTGRTYEQYF	15	-	TRBV5-1	TRBJ2-7
CASSPGWETQYF	12	once	TRBV7-2	TRBJ2-5
CASSLQGRSYNEQFF	15	-	TRBV27	TRBJ2-1
CASSRVAGYNTEAFF	15	-	TRBV7-3	TRBJ1-1
CASRTRGGTGIYEQYF	16	-	TRBV28	TRBJ2-7
CASSYYGRGEKLFF	14	-	TRBV6-6	TRBJ1-4
CASSVGGRGSGETQYF	16	-	TRBV9	TRBJ2-5
CATSRGDRILAGANVLTF	18	-	TRBV15	TRBJ2-6
CATSRDVGEVQFF	13	-	TRBV15	TRBJ2-1
CASSTSRGTGELFF	14	-	TRBV7-7	TRBJ2-2
CASSLRTGGETQYF	14	-	TRBV28	TRBJ2-5
CASQPGRDQETQYF	14	-	TRBV27	TRBJ2-5
CASTFTSVAGRANGYTF	17	-	TRBV7-2	TRBJ1-2
CASSFVVGEQYF	12	few	TRBV7-2	TRBJ2-7
CASSQGRAGRGKTQYF	16	-	TRBV23-1	TRBJ2-5
CASSERTDTQYF	12	-	TRBV6-1	TRBJ2-3
CASSLAGGTEAFF	13	-	TRBV11-3	TRBJ1-1
CASSSTGRSGELFF	14	-	TRBV5-4	TRBJ2-2
CASSQPPSGRDEQYF	15	-	TRBV4-1	TRBJ2-7
CASSQGTASTDTQYF	15	-	TRBV4-3	TRBJ2-3
CASSPTGGGEKLFF	14	-	TRBV7-9	TRBJ1-4
CASSSWGGTSYEQYF	15	-	TRBV27	TRBJ2-7
CASSWAGDSSEQFF	14	-	TRBV5-1	TRBJ2-1
CASSPPEANTEAFF	14	-	TRBV19	TRBJ1-1
CARPRGDRRYEQYF	14	-	TRBV19	TRBJ2-7
CASSLGTSGLWAGTQYF	17	-	TRBV28	TRBJ2-3
CASSADPSGFNNEQFF	16	-	TRBV9	TRBJ2-1
CASSGTSGVSGELFF	15	-	TRBV5-1	TRBJ2-2
CASSSFTGGAYYEQYF	16	-	TRBV6-5	TRBJ2-7
CASSLPGGYGYTF	13	-	TRBV5-1	TRBJ1-2
CASSSDRGTGFQETQYF	17	-	TRBV7-8	TRBJ2-5
CASALRVSSTDTQYF	15	-	TRBV12-5	TRBJ2-3
CASSLRASGRETQYF	15	-	TRBV7-9	TRBJ2-5
CASSTKGGTEAFF	13	-	TRBV19	TRBJ1-1
CASRKLAGVGFPNEQFF	17	-	TRBV2	TRBJ2-1
CASSPTGRNSNQPQHF	16	-	TRBV28	TRBJ1-5
CASSHPGQETQYF	13	-	TRBV4-1	TRBJ2-5
CASSTDRGLHEQYF	14	-	TRBV6-5	TRBJ2-7
CSVETGLNTEAFF	13	few	TRBV29-1	TRBJ1-1
CATSRDRGSASPLHF	15	-	TRBV15	TRBJ1-6